A single sample is the source of the 22 T cell receptor beta chains below, sequenced in a study of blood T cell repertoires in COVID-19. The table came from immunoSEQ multiplex PCR; TCRdb's copy has only in-frame clones and leaves some out. The data show fewer than 200,000 clones, with about 85% seen just once and under 6% held by the top ten. The sample comprised peripheral blood. Receptors originate from a woman in her forties or fifties with COVID-19, enrolled during active disease.

V is TRBV6-5 and J is TRBJ1-1; no definite D call. Trimming shortened V by 0 bases and J by 5 bases, and 13 bases separated the two germline ends. Germline V lookup: CDR1 MNHEY, CDR2 SVGAGI. This CDR3 contains 15 residues. In DNA, the CDR3 is TGTGCCAGCAGTTACTCGTCCCAGGAAAGAACTGAAGCTTTCTTT. Translating gives CASSYSSQERTEAFF.

The J gene is TRBJ2-3, the V gene TRBV6-2 or TRBV6-3; unclear D gene. The CDR3 covers 15 residues. Deletions cut 2 bases from V and 2 bases from J, with 11 bases between. Looked up from germline, CDR1 is MNHEY and CDR2 is SVGEGT. This CDR3 is CASSYDSLSTDTQYF. In DNA form, the CDR3 reads TGTGCCAGCAGTTACGACTCATTATCCACAGATACGCAGTATTTT.

The chain employs TRBV24-1 and TRBJ2-3; 7 bases are shared with TRBD2. Trimming cost V 4 bases and J 3 bases; bases outside gene matches: 3. This CDR3 is built from 14 residues. Looked up from germline, CDR1 is KGHDR and CDR2 is SFDVKD. CDR3 DNA sequence: TGTGCCACCAGTGAGGCTAGCGGAACAGATACGCAGTATTTT. This codes for CATSEASGTDTQYF.

The J gene is TRBJ2-7, the V gene TRBV3-1 (or the pseudogene TRBV3-2), with no clear D. The germline V gene encodes CDR1 LGHDT and CDR2 YNNKEL (reference sequence). This CDR3 has 13 residues. V lost 2 bases and J lost 7, with 12 bases in between. The CDR3 is CASSQSLAGEQYF. The DNA of the CDR3 is TGTGCCAGCAGCCAAAGCCTTGCCGGGGAGCAGTACTTC.

The chain links TRBV14 to TRBJ2-2; TRBD2 matches 9 bases. This CDR3 is 16 amino acids long. Trimming took 1 base from V and 3 from J; bases not matched to a gene: 3. Germline lookup yields CDR1 SGHDN and CDR2 FVKESK. The CDR3 sequence: CASSQVPSGDTGELFF. CDR3 DNA sequence: TGTGCCAGCAGCCAAGTACCTAGCGGGGACACCGGGGAGCTGTTTTTT.

This rearrangement joins TRBV28 to TRBJ1-2; possibly TRBD1 for D (6 bases). This CDR3 spans 15 amino acids. CDR1 is MDHEN, CDR2 SYDVKM, per germline. V was cut by 5 bases and J by 6 bases, with 19 bases left in between. The CDR3 nucleotides are TGTGCCAGCAGTATGCAGGGGTTGGCGCAAGATGGCTACACCTTC. Translated, it gives CASSMQGLAQDGYTF.

The V and J genes are TRBV27 and TRBJ2-6; the D is unclear. Germline assignment: CDR1 MNHEY and CDR2 SMNVEV (reference sequence). This CDR3 region has 16 residues. Trimming removed 0 bases from V and 0 bases from J, with 6 bases in between. The CDR3: CASSLSGSSGANVLTF. The CDR3 DNA follows: TGTGCCAGCAGTTTATCCGGTAGCTCTGGGGCCAACGTCCTGACTTTC.

With regard to this clone: Additional DNA sequences in this sample encode the identical CDR3. CDR3 amino acids: CASSLSNTGELFF. The DNA for the CDR3 is TGTGCCAGCAGCTTAAGCAACACCGGGGAGCTGTTTTTT. The rearrangement uses TRBV7-9 and TRBJ2-2; D gene uncertain. Per germline, CDR1 SEHNR and CDR2 FQNEAQ (reference sequence). V was shortened by 2 bases and J by 2 bases, with 3 bases between the two germline ends. This CDR3 has 13 residues.

The V gene is TRBV4-1, the J gene TRBJ2-5, with 7 bases identical to TRBD2. Germline assignment: CDR1 MGHRA and CDR2 YSYEKL. J was trimmed by 3 bases and V by 1 base; bases with no gene match: 5. The CDR3 runs to 15 residues. CDR3 DNA: TGCGCCAGCAGCCAAGTGCTAGCGGCGAAAGAGACCCAGTACTTC. Protein sequence: CASSQVLAAKETQYF.

This chain uses TRBV28 with TRBJ1-2, with a weak D call TRBD1 (5 bases). V gave up 5 bases and J gave up 1 base, with 14 bases separating them. The CDR3 extends over 15 amino acids. CDR1 is MDHEN, CDR2 SYDVKM, per germline. The CDR3 is CASSPAGGGNYGYTF. In DNA form, the CDR3 reads TGTGCCAGCAGTCCAGCCGGGGGGGGTAACTATGGCTACACCTTC.

This clone was recorded many times. The chain uses TRBV12-5 and TRBJ1-1, with 7 bases matching TRBD1. Losses at the gene ends were 7 bases for V and 1 base for J; bases not matched to a gene: 6. This CDR3 is built from 14 residues. Germline V gene lookup returns CDR1 LGHNT and CDR2 FRNRAP. CDR3 residues: CASASNRGNTEAFF. CDR3 nucleotides: TGTGCTAGTGCCTCAAACAGGGGGAACACTGAAGCTTTCTTT.

This rearrangement joins TRBV27 to TRBJ2-7; 9 positions match TRBD1. V shed 6 bases, J shed 1 base, and the junction held 1 base outside the gene matches. The germline V gene encodes CDR1 MNHEY and CDR2 SMNVEV (reference sequence). The CDR3 is made up of 13 amino acids. In nucleotides, the CDR3 is TGTGCCAGCAGGACAGGGGGTTCCTACGAGCAGTACTTC. Its protein is CASRTGGSYEQYF.

The chain couples TRBV2 to TRBJ1-5, with TRBD1 matching 9 bases. The CDR3 has 14 amino acids. Germline CDR1 reads SNHLY; CDR2 reads FYNNEI. With 7 bases clipped from V and 5 bases from J, the junction kept 6 bases outside the gene matches. The DNA of the CDR3 is TGTGCCAGCAAATGGACAGGGGAGGATCAGCCCCAGCATTTT. Translated: CASKWTGEDQPQHF.

The sample holds one count of this clone. The V gene is TRBV7-9, the J gene TRBJ2-7, with D hard to call. In germline, CDR1 is SEHNR, CDR2 FQNEAQ (reference sequence). The CDR3 length is 13 residues. Trimming took 5 bases from V and 2 from J, leaving 10 bases between them. The CDR3 spells CASSPRAAYEQYF. As DNA, the CDR3 is TGTGCCAGCAGCCCGCGCGCCGCCTACGAGCAGTACTTC.

The chain employs TRBV2 and TRBJ2-3; no definite D call. CDR1 and CDR2 (germline): SNHLY, FYNNEI. The length of the CDR3 is 11 residues. Trimming took off 7 bases at V and 2 bases at J, with 4 bases between the two ends. The DNA for the CDR3 is TGTGCCAGCACTTACACAGATACGCAGTATTTT. It encodes CASTYTDTQYF.

The V and J genes are TRBV30 and TRBJ2-3; D not resolved. V was pared by 1 base and J by 6 bases, with 11 bases between. CDR3 size: 13 residues. Germline CDR1 is GTSNPN and CDR2 is SVGIG (reference sequence). The CDR3 DNA reads TGTGCCTGGAGTGCGAGACTTGGGGATACGCAGTATTTT. Translating it yields CAWSARLGDTQYF.

V and J are TRBV6-2 or TRBV6-3 and TRBJ1-5; no firm D call. In germline, CDR1 is MNHEY, CDR2 SVGEGT. Trimming removed 5 bases from V and 9 bases from J, with 14 bases in between. This CDR3 spans 13 amino acids. CDR3 bases: TGTGCCAGCAGTCCCCCGGTCCTACGGCCCCAGCATTTT. Translation: CASSPPVLRPQHF.

This clone was counted a single time. The chain uses TRBV14 and TRBJ1-6, with unresolved D. Germline lookup yields CDR1 SGHDN and CDR2 FVKESK. Trimming took 1 base from V and 9 from J, leaving 7 bases between them. The CDR3 is made up of 13 amino acids. The CDR3 DNA is TGTGCCAGCAGCCAAGTGGAGGCTTCACCCCTCCACTTT. This translates into CASSQVEASPLHF. Full variable domain (rest looked up from reference TRBV14 and TRBJ1-6): EAGVTQFPSHSVIEKGQTVTLRCDPISGHDNLYWYRRVMGKEIKFLLHFVKESKQDESGMPNNRFLAERTGGTYSTLKVQPAELEDSGVYFCASSQVEASPLHFGNGTRLTVT.

V usage is TRBV9 and J usage is TRBJ2-5, with D maybe TRBD1 (6 bases). Germline CDR1 SGDLS, CDR2 YYNGEE. This CDR3 is built from 14 residues. Trimming removed 3 bases at V and 5 bases at J, with 14 bases between. CDR3 sequence (DNA): TGTGCCAGCAGCGCGGCCACAGGGAGTGAGACCCAGTACTTC. As protein: CASSAATGSETQYF.

The rearrangement joins TRBV18 to TRBJ1-1; weak D call: TRBD1 (5 bases). This CDR3 spans 13 amino acids. The germline V gene has CDR1 KGHSH and CDR2 LQKENI. Trimming left V 6 bases short and J 7 bases short, with 15 bases between. DNA for the CDR3: TGTGCCAGCTCGTTCACAGGAGTCCTTGAAGCTTTCTTT. Translation: CASSFTGVLEAFF.

The chain employs TRBV21-1 and TRBJ2-5; TRBD1, the D gene given by the table, was not confirmed from the DNA. TRBV21-1 is an annotated pseudogene. The CDR3 runs to 18 residues. The CDR3 loop reads CASSKDTGGRIGGETQYF. CDR3 nucleotides: TGTGCCAGCAGCAAAGATACAGGGGGCCGAATCGGGGGAGAGACCCAGTACTTC.

The chain couples TRBV7-3 to TRBJ2-1, with 12 bases fitting TRBD2. J gave up 9 bases and V 4 bases, and 7 bases lay outside the gene matches. CDR3 length: 15 amino acids. The germline CDR1 and CDR2 sequences are SGHTA and FQGTGA. This chain's CDR3 is CASSSGLAGLSEQFF. The CDR3 DNA is TGTGCCAGCAGCTCCGGACTAGCGGGGTTAAGTGAGCAGTTCTTC.